The rows below give T cell receptor beta chains drawn from one sample of a study of blood T cell repertoires in COVID-19. TCRdb's copy holds only in-frame clones and misses some; the assay was immunoSEQ multiplex PCR. The sample records 250,000 or so clones, around 83% being singletons. Sequencing was done on a sample of peripheral blood. These receptors were collected from an elderly man with acute or convalescent COVID-19. Each CDR3 is given with its conserved first and last residue. D genes are given only for firm matches. Expanded clones get a size class; other rows say once, few or many, or leave the size out.

j_gene | abundance | d_gene | v_gene | CDR3nt | CDR3aa
TRBJ2-1 | NA | TRBD2 | TRBV7-2 | TGTGCCAGCAGCTTAGTGGCGGGAGGGCCCAGCTCCTACAATGAGCAGTTCTTC | CASSLVAGGPSSYNEQFF
TRBJ1-6 | NA | TRBD1 | TRBV10-3 | TGTGCCATCAGTAGCAGGGGGCAGAATTCACCCCTCCACTTT | CAISSRGQNSPLHF
TRBJ1-3 | NA | NA | TRBV5-6 | TGTGCCAGCAGCTTGGCCGGAGGGAGTGGAAACACCATATATTTT | CASSLAGGSGNTIYF
TRBJ2-2 | once | NA | TRBV3-1/TRBV3-2 | TGTGCCAGCAGCCCCCAGTGGGCTAACACCGGGGAGCTGTTTTTT | CASSPQWANTGELFF
TRBJ1-4 | NA | NA | TRBV5-1 | TGCGCCAGCAGCTCCAGGCCCGTTGCAACTAATGAAAAACTGTTTTTT | CASSSRPVATNEKLFF
TRBJ1-1 | NA | NA | TRBV11-2 | TGTGCCAGCAGCTTGAGGGGAGGGTGGACTGAAGCTTTCTTT | CASSLRGGWTEAFF
TRBJ2-1 | NA | TRBD1 | TRBV11-1 | TGTGCCAGCAGCATCCGACAGGGATTCAACAATGAGCAGTTCTTC | CASSIRQGFNNEQFF
TRBJ2-4 | NA | NA | TRBV30 | TGTGCCTGGAGTAAAGGGGGTCTTACCGGAGCCAAAAACATTCAGTACTTC | CAWSKGGLTGAKNIQYF
TRBJ2-7 | NA | TRBD1 | TRBV2 | TGTGCCAGCAGGGAAGTTACAGGGGGCGCCGCCTACGAGCAGTACTTC | CASREVTGGAAYEQYF
TRBJ1-6 | NA | NA | TRBV2 | TGTGCCAGCAGTGGGTCGGGAAATAGCGCACCCCTCCACTTT | CASSGSGNSAPLHF
TRBJ1-2 | once | TRBD1 | TRBV11-2 | TGTGCCAGCAGCTTAGGCAGGGGGCGAGGCTATGGCTACACCTTC | CASSLGRGRGYGYTF
TRBJ2-1 | NA | TRBD2 | TRBV30 | TGTGCCTGGAGGACTAGCGGGAGGGCCTGGTATGAGCAGTTCTTC | CAWRTSGRAWYEQFF
TRBJ1-1 | NA | NA | TRBV5-6 | TGTGCCAGCAGCCCGTCCCGCACAGGGGAAGCTTTCTTT | CASSPSRTGEAFF
TRBJ1-6 | NA | NA | TRBV27 | TGTGCCAGCAGTTTGGAGCAGGGCTCCTATAATTCACCCCTCCACTTT | CASSLEQGSYNSPLHF
TRBJ2-1 | once | TRBD1 | TRBV5-1 | TGCGCCAGCAGCTTACCGAGTTCTCCGGGACAGGGTTGGTCCTACAATGAGCAGTTCTTC | CASSLPSSPGQGWSYNEQFF
TRBJ1-6 | NA | TRBD1 | TRBV6-5 | TGTGCCAGCAAACTGGGACAGAGGAATTCACCCCTCCACTTT | CASKLGQRNSPLHF
TRBJ1-5 | NA | NA | TRBV2 | TGTGCCAGCAGTGAGTACAGGAATAGCAATCAGCCCCAGCATTTT | CASSEYRNSNQPQHF
TRBJ2-7 | NA | TRBD2 | TRBV24-1 | TGTGCCACCAGTGATCGATTAGCGGGGTCTGAGCAGTACTTC | CATSDRLAGSEQYF
TRBJ2-3 | once | TRBD2 | TRBV27 | TGTGCCACCTCCCGAAGCGGGGGATACACAGATACGCAGTATTTT | CATSRSGGYTDTQYF
TRBJ2-3 | NA | TRBD2 | TRBV6-6 | TGTGCCAGCAGTTACGGCGGGGGGGGCACAGATACGCAGTATTTT | CASSYGGGGTDTQYF
TRBJ2-7 | NA | TRBD1 | TRBV11-2 | TGTGCCAGCACTCCGGGACAGGCCTACCTCCCCTACGAGCAGTACTTC | CASTPGQAYLPYEQYF
TRBJ1-2 | NA | NA | TRBV18 | TGTGCCAGCTCACCTACGACGGCCGCGGTCTACACCTTC | CASSPTTAAVYTF
TRBJ2-5 | NA | TRBD1 | TRBV24-1 | TGTGCCACCAGTGACCCAGGGGGCGAGGAGACCCAGTACTTC | CATSDPGGEETQYF
TRBJ1-6 | NA | TRBD1 | TRBV6-5 | TGTGCCAGCAACCCCCGGGACAGTCATAATTCACCCCTCCACTTT | CASNPRDSHNSPLHF
TRBJ1-1 | NA | TRBD1 | TRBV4-2 | TGTGCCAGCAGCCAAGATTTGGCAGGGGGACACGCTTTCTTT | CASSQDLAGGHAFF
TRBJ1-2 | NA | NA | TRBV30 | TGTGCCTGGCACCAGGGGCTAGGAGGCTACAACTTC | CAWHQGLGGYNF
TRBJ2-5 | NA | NA | TRBV9 | TGTGCCAGCAGCGTAGGGGGGACACAGAGGTCGGAGACCCAGTACTTC | CASSVGGTQRSETQYF
TRBJ1-5 | NA | NA | TRBV7-8 | TGTGCCAGCAGCTTAGAGCGCAGATCGATCAATCAGCCCCAGCATTTT | CASSLERRSINQPQHF
TRBJ2-4 | NA | NA | TRBV6-4 | TGTGCCAGCAGTGACGGGCATAGCATTCAGTACTTC | CASSDGHSIQYF
TRBJ2-5 | NA | TRBD2 | TRBV28 | TGTGCCAGCAGACTAGCGGGGGGTACTCGAGAGACCCAGTACTTC | CASRLAGGTRETQYF
TRBJ2-2 | NA | NA | TRBV6-6 | TGTGCCAGCAGTTACCCGGAGGTCACCGGGGAGCTGTTTTTT | CASSYPEVTGELFF
TRBJ1-4 | NA | NA | TRBV6-6 | TGTGCCAGCAGTTCGGTCAGGGATGGTGAAAAACTGTTTTTT | CASSSVRDGEKLFF
TRBJ1-5 | few | TRBD1 | TRBV30 | TGTGCCTGGGCGGACAGGGGGAATCAGCCCCAGCATTTT | CAWADRGNQPQHF
TRBJ1-1 | NA | NA | TRBV5-1 | TGCGCCAGCAGCTTGGGTTCCTGGACAGCGTACACTGAAGCTTTCTTT | CASSLGSWTAYTEAFF
TRBJ1-2 | NA | TRBD1 | TRBV19 | TGTGCCAGTAGTAAAATCACAGGGGGCGCAAGCTATGGCTACACCTTC | CASSKITGGASYGYTF
TRBJ2-7 | NA | NA | TRBV5-6 | TGTGCCAGCAGCTTGGCGGGAGAGCAGTACTTC | CASSLAGEQYF
TRBJ1-1 | NA | NA | TRBV6-5 | TGTGCCAGCAGTTACTCTCGGGGGGCCACTGAAGCTTTCTTT | CASSYSRGATEAFF
TRBJ2-5 | NA | TRBD1 | TRBV5-1 | TGCGCCAGCAGCTTTGACGTAGGGGGCTTCCAAGAGACCCAGTACTTC | CASSFDVGGFQETQYF
TRBJ1-6 | NA | TRBD1 | TRBV28 | TGTGCCAGCAGTTACCAAGGACAGGGAAGCTCCTATAATTCACCCCTCCACTTT | CASSYQGQGSSYNSPLHF